The clone carrying this T cell receptor (beta chain) came up a few times. The V end was cut by 5 bases, the J end by 9 bases, with 11 bases between. This CDR3 is 12 amino acids long. Germline CDR1 and CDR2: SGHAT and FQNNGV. The data stem from a study of blood T cells in healthy people across ages. Primers used in a second PCR of roughly 6 to 11 cycles were a sample-barcoded 5' primer and a J-beta primer mix. A single record per CDR3 protein comes from TCRdb applying MiXCR to the 5' RACE reads. The sample has 1.5 million to 2 million distinct CDR3 sequences; about 31% are singletons. The chain uses TRBV11-2 and TRBJ2-1; unclear D gene. The sequence came from a woman aged 25 to 45 in good health. Sequences were obtained from blood. CDR3 bases: TGTGCCAGCAGCATGGGAAGATTTGAGCAGTTCTTC. As protein: CASSMGRFEQFF.